This TCR beta chain was documented in a study of neoadjuvant anti-PD-1 for oral cavity cancer. About the study: Patients without progression got a fourth dose around day 43.

The CDR3 extends over 16 amino acids. V shed 2 bases and J shed 4 bases, with 16 bases lying between them. Germline lookup yields CDR1 SGHAT and CDR2 FQNNGV. Whole-study results and caveats: Each response group had just a few patients in TCR analyses. Treg/Th17 ratio rose with pretreatment blood and fell with post-treatment tumor TCRbeta clonality.

Worth noting for this clone: Its antigen is unidentified.

Patients had newly diagnosed, untreated stage II-IVA oral cavity squamous cell carcinoma. The repertoire was sequenced with immunoSEQ multiplex PCR; TCRdb's copy has only in-frame clones and lacks some. This table has around 31,000 clones, around nine tenths appearing once. This TCR derives from a person aged 35 to 85 with oral cavity squamous cell carcinoma. V usage is TRBV11-2 and J usage is TRBJ2-3; tentative D call: TRBD2 (6 bases). The sequencing here drew on PBMCs, taken before nivolumab (anti-PD-1) treatment. The DNA for the CDR3 is TGTGCCAGCAGCTTAAGTACACCGCGGGGCCCAGATACGCAGTATTTT. Amino acids: CASSLSTPRGPDTQYF.